The table lists the clone carrying this TCR beta chain with a count of one. Its antigen is unidentified. The source of the sample is a study of cytomegalovirus exposure and HLA in healthy donors. V shed 5 bases, J shed 5 bases, and the junction held 3 bases outside the gene matches. The CDR3 has 15 amino acids. Germline CDR1 SGHTA, CDR2 FQGNSA. 60 Vbeta and 13 Jbeta primers were used in PCR. Method: immunoSEQ multiplex PCR; TCRdb's copy keeps in-frame clones and lacks some. Among roughly 180,000 clones listed, 80% were seen once. General study results and limits: Later analysis suggested most CMV-associated TCR beta chains were HLA-restricted. Being productive about 87% or about 30% of the time was typical of most TCR beta V segments in an earlier analysis. Accurate HLA-A and HLA-B prediction from TCR beta sequences was reported for most subjects. Later analysis identified about 17,000 TCR beta sequences associated with HLA alleles, using a false discovery rate threshold of 0.05.

The chain joins TRBV7-2 to TRBJ2-3; 14 bases are shared with TRBD2. Material for sequencing was PBMCs. This sequence was found in a woman between 45 and 60 years old in good health and CMV-seropositive. CDR3 sequence: CASSQGLAGVDTQYF. CDR3 sequence (DNA): TGTGCCAGCAGCCAGGGACTAGCGGGGGTAGATACGCAGTATTTT.